The T cell receptor (beta chain) described here comes from a study of cytomegalovirus exposure and HLA in healthy donors. Primers: 60 Vbeta forward and 13 Jbeta reverse. Sequencing was performed with immunoSEQ multiplex PCR; in TCRdb, only in-frame clones are kept and a portion is missing. The data contain about 140,000 clones, over 70% of them singletons. Deletions cut 6 bases from V and 1 base from J, with 12 bases between. CDR1 is MNHEY, CDR2 SVGAGI, per germline. CDR3 length: 15 residues. The sequenced sample consisted of PBMCs. The chain uses TRBV6-5 and TRBJ2-2; D is possibly TRBD1 (6 bases). The sequence came from a man younger than 35 in good health and CMV-seronegative. The CDR3 is CASRSPGQNTGELFF. CDR3 DNA: TGTGCCAGCAGGTCTCCGGGACAGAACACCGGGGAGCTGTTTTTT.